Described below is a single T cell receptor (beta chain) sequence and its context. Its antigen is still unknown. This entry is derived from a study of blood T cell dynamics during melanoma immunotherapy. Findings and limits, study-wide: Unlike progressors, later disease-control patients had W3 repertoires gaining clonality or diversity.

The repertoire was sequenced with immunoSEQ multiplex PCR; TCRdb's copy has only in-frame clones and lacks some. The table shows more than 12,000 clones, with 92% occurring only once. Germline CDR1 and CDR2: SGHRS and YFSETQ. The CDR3 length is 13 residues. Trimming shortened V by 2 bases and J by 4 bases, and 8 bases separated the two germline ends. The sample's time point: week 3, after first cycle of checkpoint inhibitor. This sequence was found in a human donor with melanoma. The J gene is TRBJ2-3, the V gene TRBV5-1, with D perhaps matching TRBD1 (5 bases). The specimen comprised blood, sampled from a patient treated with checkpoint blockade. CDR3 in DNA: TGCGCCAGCAGCTTATGGGGCCCAGATACGCAGTATTTT. It encodes CASSLWGPDTQYF.